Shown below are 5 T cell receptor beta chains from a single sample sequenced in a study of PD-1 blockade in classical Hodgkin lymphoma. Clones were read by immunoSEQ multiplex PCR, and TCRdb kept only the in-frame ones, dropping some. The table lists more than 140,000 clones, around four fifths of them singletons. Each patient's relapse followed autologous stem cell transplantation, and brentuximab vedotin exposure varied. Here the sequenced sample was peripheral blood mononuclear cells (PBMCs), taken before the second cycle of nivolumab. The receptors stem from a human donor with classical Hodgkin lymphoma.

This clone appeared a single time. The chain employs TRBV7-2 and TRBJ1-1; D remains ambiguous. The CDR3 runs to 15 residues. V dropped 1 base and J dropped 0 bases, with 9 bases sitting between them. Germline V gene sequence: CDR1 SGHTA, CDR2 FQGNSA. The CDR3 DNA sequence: TGTGCCAGCAGCTTAGTGGAGGGCTTGAACACTGAAGCTTTCTTT. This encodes CASSLVEGLNTEAFF.

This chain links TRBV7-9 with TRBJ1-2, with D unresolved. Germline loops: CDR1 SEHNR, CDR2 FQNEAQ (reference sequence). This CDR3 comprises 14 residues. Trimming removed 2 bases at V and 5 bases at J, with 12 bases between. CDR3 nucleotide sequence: TGTGCCAGCAGCTTAATTAGGACGGTTTATGGCTACACCTTC. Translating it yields CASSLIRTVYGYTF.

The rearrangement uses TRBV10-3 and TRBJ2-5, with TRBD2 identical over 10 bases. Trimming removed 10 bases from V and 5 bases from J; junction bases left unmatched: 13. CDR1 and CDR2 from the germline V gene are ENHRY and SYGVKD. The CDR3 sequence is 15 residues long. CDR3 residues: CATASLAGDPETQYF. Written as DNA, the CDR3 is TGTGCCACCGCGAGTCTAGCGGGAGACCCCGAGACCCAGTACTTC.

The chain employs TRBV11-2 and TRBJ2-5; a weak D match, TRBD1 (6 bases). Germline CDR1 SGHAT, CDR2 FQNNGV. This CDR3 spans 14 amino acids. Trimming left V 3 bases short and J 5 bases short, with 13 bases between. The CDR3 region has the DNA TGTGCCAGCAGCTTTTCAGGGGTGAGGGAGACCCAGTACTTC. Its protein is CASSFSGVRETQYF. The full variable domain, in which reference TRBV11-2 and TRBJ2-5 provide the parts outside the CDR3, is EAGVAQSPRYKIIEKRQSVAFWCNPISGHATLYWYQQILGQGPKLLIQFQNNGVVDDSQLPKDRFSAERLKGVDSTLKIQPAKLEDSAVYLCASSFSGVRETQYFGPGTRLLVL.

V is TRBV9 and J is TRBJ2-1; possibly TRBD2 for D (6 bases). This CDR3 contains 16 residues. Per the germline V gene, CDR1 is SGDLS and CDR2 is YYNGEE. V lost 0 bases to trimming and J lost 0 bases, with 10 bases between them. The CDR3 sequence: CASSVGGKASYNEQFF. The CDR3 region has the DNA TGTGCCAGCAGCGTAGGCGGGAAAGCCTCCTACAATGAGCAGTTCTTC.